Below, one T cell receptor beta chain is given with its context. Its antigen is undetermined. Treatment defined: around 19 received Ad26.COV2.S at low or high dose, single or two shots; roughly five received placebo; per-sample allocation not given. Day 63 after the first vaccine or placebo injection was the time point for sampling. Trimming cost V 0 bases and J 5 bases, with 17 bases left between them. This CDR3 contains 16 residues. Germline CDR1 and CDR2: LGHNA and YSLEER. The record originates from a study of Ad26.COV2.S vaccination and SARS-CoV-2 variants. Study summary: Ad26.COV2.S arm of COV1001 included the donor. Intramuscular Ad26.COV2.S at 5x10^10 or 1x10^11 viral particles. Study results and caveats: Those who received vaccine or placebo ended up with similar non-spike TCR breadth. Compared with placebo recipients, vaccine recipients had higher spike-specific TCR breadth.

TCRdb keeps only in-frame clones here, not all; method: immunoSEQ multiplex PCR. The table has 300,000 to 500,000 clones, less than 90% seen once. The chain combines TRBV4-3 with TRBJ2-7; maybe TRBD1 (6 bases). The source material was peripheral blood, sampled in a trial of Ad26.COV2.S vaccine versus placebo. This clonotype was obtained from a person aged 18 to 65 who received the Ad26.COV2.S COVID-19 vaccine or a placebo. The CDR3 region is CASSQDVQGRRHEQYF. The DNA for the CDR3 is TGCGCCAGCAGCCAAGATGTTCAGGGGCGCAGGCACGAGCAGTACTTC.